This is a list of T cell receptor beta chains from one sample in a study of response to subunit inactivated influenza vaccine. Each CDR3 protein is one row after TCRdb ran MiXCR on the RT-PCR reads. The table records fewer than 700,000 distinct CDR3 sequences, 10% to 15% of them present only once. The source was PBMCs from blood, collected 40 to 50 days after vaccination. Receptors originate from a man between 45 and 60 years old who received an inactivated influenza vaccine. Each CDR3 is given with its conserved first and last residue. A D gene is named only where the DNA matches it firmly. The size field is filled for only some rows; it gives once, few, many or a size class.

len: 20; d_gene: TRBD1; j_gene: TRBJ2-6; v_gene: TRBV12-3/TRBV12-4; abundance: -; CDR3nt: TGTGCCAGCAGTTTAGGACAGGGACACGTGGGAAGCTCTGGGGCCAACGTCCTGACTTTC; CDR3aa: CASSLGQGHVGSSGANVLTF
len: 17; d_gene: TRBD2; j_gene: TRBJ2-7; v_gene: TRBV7-9; abundance: few; CDR3nt: TGTGCCAGCAGCGTACCCACCGGGACTAGCGGGTCCTACGAGCAGTACTTC; CDR3aa: CASSVPTGTSGSYEQYF
len: 16; d_gene: TRBD2; j_gene: TRBJ2-6; v_gene: TRBV20-1; abundance: few; CDR3nt: TGCAGTTCACCGGGACTAGCGGGAGTTGGGGCCAACGTCCTGACTTTC; CDR3aa: CSSPGLAGVGANVLTF
len: 11; d_gene: -; j_gene: TRBJ2-1; v_gene: TRBV11-2; abundance: many; CDR3nt: TGTGCCAGCAGCTTCGCCGGCGAGCAGTTCTTC; CDR3aa: CASSFAGEQFF
len: 14; d_gene: -; j_gene: TRBJ2-2; v_gene: TRBV6-5; abundance: many; CDR3nt: TGTGCCAGCAGTTACTCGGAGGGAACCGGGGAGCTGTTTTTT; CDR3aa: CASSYSEGTGELFF
len: 17; d_gene: TRBD2; j_gene: TRBJ2-7; v_gene: TRBV29-1; abundance: few; CDR3nt: TGCAGCGCCAAAGGGACTAGCGGGAGCGGTAGGTCCTACGAGCAGTACTTC; CDR3aa: CSAKGTSGSGRSYEQYF
len: 13; d_gene: -; j_gene: TRBJ1-1; v_gene: TRBV9; abundance: many; CDR3nt: TGTGCCAGCGCACTCGTACAGAACACTGAAGCTTTCTTT; CDR3aa: CASALVQNTEAFF
len: 13; d_gene: -; j_gene: TRBJ2-5; v_gene: TRBV12-3/TRBV12-4; abundance: many; CDR3nt: TGTGCCAGCAGTTTCGGAGGGAGAGAGACCCAGTACTTC; CDR3aa: CASSFGGRETQYF
len: 14; d_gene: TRBD2; j_gene: TRBJ2-4; v_gene: TRBV20-1; abundance: many; CDR3nt: TGCAGTGCGGAGACTAGCGGGAGAGGGGACATTCAGTACTTC; CDR3aa: CSAETSGRGDIQYF
len: 16; d_gene: -; j_gene: TRBJ2-1; v_gene: TRBV7-6; abundance: many; CDR3nt: TGTGCCAGCAGCTTAGCTGGGAGTAGCTCCTACAATGAGCAGTTCTTC; CDR3aa: CASSLAGSSSYNEQFF
len: 19; d_gene: TRBD2; j_gene: TRBJ2-7; v_gene: TRBV11-2; abundance: many; CDR3nt: TGTGCCAGCAGCTCGCACCGTGGGACGGCCGGGACTAGTCTCTACGAGCAGTACTTC; CDR3aa: CASSSHRGTAGTSLYEQYF
len: 13; d_gene: -; j_gene: TRBJ2-5; v_gene: TRBV4-1; abundance: few; CDR3nt: TGCGCCAGCAGCCAAAATAACGCAGAGACCCAGTACTTC; CDR3aa: CASSQNNAETQYF
len: 14; d_gene: -; j_gene: TRBJ2-1; v_gene: TRBV10-3; abundance: -; CDR3nt: TGTGCCATCAGTGAGTCGAGTCAATACAATGAGCAGTTCTTC; CDR3aa: CAISESSQYNEQFF
len: 12; d_gene: -; j_gene: TRBJ2-3; v_gene: TRBV10-3; abundance: -; CDR3nt: TGTGCCATCAGTGAGTCAAGGGATACGCAGTATTTT; CDR3aa: CAISESRDTQYF
len: 13; d_gene: -; j_gene: TRBJ2-1; v_gene: TRBV7-2; abundance: few; CDR3nt: TGTGCCAGCAGCCCGGCGCCTGGCACTGAGCAGTTCTTC; CDR3aa: CASSPAPGTEQFF
len: 12; d_gene: TRBD1; j_gene: TRBJ1-2; v_gene: TRBV20-1; abundance: -; CDR3nt: TGCATTGCTCGGGACAGGGGCTATGGCTACACCTTC; CDR3aa: CIARDRGYGYTF
len: 13; d_gene: -; j_gene: TRBJ2-5; v_gene: TRBV29-1; abundance: -; CDR3nt: TGCAGCGTTGATGGCAGCCCCCAAGAGACCCAGTACTTC; CDR3aa: CSVDGSPQETQYF
len: 14; d_gene: -; j_gene: TRBJ1-2; v_gene: TRBV5-1; abundance: -; CDR3nt: TGCGCCAGCAGCTTGATGGGTCAGGTCGATGGCTACACCTTC; CDR3aa: CASSLMGQVDGYTF
len: 15; d_gene: TRBD2; j_gene: TRBJ2-1; v_gene: TRBV27; abundance: -; CDR3nt: TGTGCCAGCAGTTTTGAGCGGGGAAACTACAATGAGCAGTTCTTC; CDR3aa: CASSFERGNYNEQFF
len: 14; d_gene: -; j_gene: TRBJ2-3; v_gene: TRBV20-1; abundance: few; CDR3nt: TGCAGTGCTAGAGTCCAGCGGGGCACAGATACGCAGTATTTT; CDR3aa: CSARVQRGTDTQYF
len: 16; d_gene: -; j_gene: TRBJ1-6; v_gene: TRBV5-5; abundance: -; CDR3nt: TGTGCCAGCAGCCCATGGGTGGGCCTACCAAATTCACCCCTCCACTTT; CDR3aa: CASSPWVGLPNSPLHF
len: 15; d_gene: TRBD1; j_gene: TRBJ2-7; v_gene: TRBV24-1; abundance: few; CDR3nt: TGTGCCACCAGTGATCCCGGACAGGGGAAGTACGAGCAGTACTTC; CDR3aa: CATSDPGQGKYEQYF
len: 14; d_gene: -; j_gene: TRBJ2-7; v_gene: TRBV11-3; abundance: few; CDR3nt: TGTGCCAGCAGCTTAGGACCGAGCTCCTACGAGCAGTACTTC; CDR3aa: CASSLGPSSYEQYF
len: 12; d_gene: -; j_gene: TRBJ1-2; v_gene: TRBV11-2; abundance: -; CDR3nt: TGTGCCAGCAGCTTAGTGTCGGACAAATACACCTTC; CDR3aa: CASSLVSDKYTF
len: 13; d_gene: -; j_gene: TRBJ2-7; v_gene: TRBV7-9; abundance: -; CDR3nt: TGTGCCAGCAGTTATAGGCCGACTGACGAGCAGTACTTC; CDR3aa: CASSYRPTDEQYF
len: 16; d_gene: -; j_gene: TRBJ1-3; v_gene: TRBV7-2; abundance: -; CDR3nt: TGTGCCAGCAGCCCCTTTGGGGGACTCTCTGGAAACACCATATATTTT; CDR3aa: CASSPFGGLSGNTIYF
len: 14; d_gene: -; j_gene: TRBJ1-6; v_gene: TRBV11-2; abundance: few; CDR3nt: TGTGCCAGCAGCTTAGATTATGGTCGGTCACCCCTCCACTTT; CDR3aa: CASSLDYGRSPLHF
len: 14; d_gene: -; j_gene: TRBJ1-2; v_gene: TRBV5-6; abundance: few; CDR3nt: TGTGCCAGCAGCTTGCGGACCCTGGGGTATGGCTACACCTTC; CDR3aa: CASSLRTLGYGYTF
len: 14; d_gene: -; j_gene: TRBJ2-5; v_gene: TRBV15; abundance: many; CDR3nt: TGTGCCACCAGCCGAAAGGTGTACCAAGAGACCCAGTACTTC; CDR3aa: CATSRKVYQETQYF
len: 12; d_gene: -; j_gene: TRBJ1-2; v_gene: TRBV24-1; abundance: -; CDR3nt: TGTGCCACCAGTGACCAAAACTATGGCTACACCTTC; CDR3aa: CATSDQNYGYTF
len: 16; d_gene: TRBD1; j_gene: TRBJ2-7; v_gene: TRBV6-2/TRBV6-3; abundance: many; CDR3nt: TGTGCCAGCAGTTACCCCTACAGGGGGCCGCACTACGAGCAGTACTTC; CDR3aa: CASSYPYRGPHYEQYF
len: 13; d_gene: -; j_gene: TRBJ2-3; v_gene: TRBV15; abundance: few; CDR3nt: TGTGCCACCAGCAGAGACCCGGAGCGAACGCAGTATTTT; CDR3aa: CATSRDPERTQYF
len: 15; d_gene: -; j_gene: TRBJ2-7; v_gene: TRBV21-1; abundance: few; CDR3nt: TGTGCCAGCAGCGCAAGAAGACAGGGGCGCCACGAGCAGTACTTC; CDR3aa: CASSARRQGRHEQYF
len: 16; d_gene: TRBD1; j_gene: TRBJ2-7; v_gene: TRBV15; abundance: few; CDR3nt: TGTGCCACCAGCACGCGGGCGGGACAGGGATCCTACGAGCAGTACTTC; CDR3aa: CATSTRAGQGSYEQYF
len: 13; d_gene: -; j_gene: TRBJ2-1; v_gene: TRBV20-1; abundance: -; CDR3nt: TGCAGTGCTGAGGGGGGACCATACAATGAGCAGTTCTTC; CDR3aa: CSAEGGPYNEQFF
len: 15; d_gene: -; j_gene: TRBJ2-7; v_gene: TRBV14; abundance: many; CDR3nt: TGTGCCAGCAGCCAAGATCTAGCTTTTTTCCGGGAGCAGTACTTC; CDR3aa: CASSQDLAFFREQYF
len: 12; d_gene: -; j_gene: TRBJ1-1; v_gene: TRBV7-9; abundance: many; CDR3nt: TGTGCCAGCAGCTTCGAGGGAACTGAAGCTTTCTTT; CDR3aa: CASSFEGTEAFF
len: 15; d_gene: -; j_gene: TRBJ2-7; v_gene: TRBV7-2; abundance: many; CDR3nt: TGTGCCAGCAGCTCCTCATGGGACGGGAAAAGCGAGCAGTACTTC; CDR3aa: CASSSSWDGKSEQYF
len: 14; d_gene: TRBD1; j_gene: TRBJ2-1; v_gene: TRBV24-1; abundance: -; CDR3nt: TGTGCCACCAGCGGCAGGGACAGAGTGGGGGAGCAGTTCTTC; CDR3aa: CATSGRDRVGEQFF